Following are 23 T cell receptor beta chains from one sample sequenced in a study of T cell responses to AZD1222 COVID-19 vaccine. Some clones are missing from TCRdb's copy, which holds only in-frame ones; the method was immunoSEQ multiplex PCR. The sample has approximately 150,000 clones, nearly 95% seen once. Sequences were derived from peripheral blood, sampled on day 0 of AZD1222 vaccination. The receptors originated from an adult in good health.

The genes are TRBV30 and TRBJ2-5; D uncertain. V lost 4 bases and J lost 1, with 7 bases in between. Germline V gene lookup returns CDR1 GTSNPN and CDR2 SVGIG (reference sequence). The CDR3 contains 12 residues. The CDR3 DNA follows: TGTGCCTGGACGGCAGGCCAAGAGACCCAGTACTTC. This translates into CAWTAGQETQYF.

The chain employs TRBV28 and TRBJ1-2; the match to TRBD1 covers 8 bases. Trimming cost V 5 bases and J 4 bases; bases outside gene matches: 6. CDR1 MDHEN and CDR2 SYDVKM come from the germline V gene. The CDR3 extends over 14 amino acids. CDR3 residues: CASSPYRGSYGYTF. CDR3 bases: TGTGCCAGCAGTCCCTACAGGGGGAGCTATGGCTACACCTTC.

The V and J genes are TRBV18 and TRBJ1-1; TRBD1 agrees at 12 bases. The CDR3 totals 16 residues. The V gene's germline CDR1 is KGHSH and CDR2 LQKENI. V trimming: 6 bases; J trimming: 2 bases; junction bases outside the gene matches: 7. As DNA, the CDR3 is TGTGCCAGCTCCCCGGGACAGGGGGCGCGAAACACTGAAGCTTTCTTT. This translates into CASSPGQGARNTEAFF.

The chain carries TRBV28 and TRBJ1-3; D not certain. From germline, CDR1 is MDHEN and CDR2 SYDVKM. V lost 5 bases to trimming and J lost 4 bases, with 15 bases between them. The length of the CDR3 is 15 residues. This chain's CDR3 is CASSGGLGFGNTIYF. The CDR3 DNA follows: TGTGCCAGCAGTGGCGGGTTGGGGTTCGGAAACACCATATATTTT.

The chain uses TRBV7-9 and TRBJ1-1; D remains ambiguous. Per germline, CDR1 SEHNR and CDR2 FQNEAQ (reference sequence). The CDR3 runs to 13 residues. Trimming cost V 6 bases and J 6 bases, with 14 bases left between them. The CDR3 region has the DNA TGTGCCAGCAGATTGGCCGGAGAATCTGAAGCTTTCTTT. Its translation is CASRLAGESEAFF.

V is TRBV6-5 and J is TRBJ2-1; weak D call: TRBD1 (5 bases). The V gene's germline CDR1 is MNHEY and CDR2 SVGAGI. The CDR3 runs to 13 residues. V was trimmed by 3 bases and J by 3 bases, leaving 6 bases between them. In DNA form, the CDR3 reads TGTGCCAGCAGTTATAGGGGCTACAATGAGCAGTTCTTC. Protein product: CASSYRGYNEQFF.

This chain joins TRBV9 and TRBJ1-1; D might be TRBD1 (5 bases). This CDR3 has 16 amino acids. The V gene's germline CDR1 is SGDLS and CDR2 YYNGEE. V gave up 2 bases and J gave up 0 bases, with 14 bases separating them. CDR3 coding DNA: TGTGCCAGCAGCGTGGGGGGAATCGGCATGAACACTGAAGCTTTCTTT. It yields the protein CASSVGGIGMNTEAFF.

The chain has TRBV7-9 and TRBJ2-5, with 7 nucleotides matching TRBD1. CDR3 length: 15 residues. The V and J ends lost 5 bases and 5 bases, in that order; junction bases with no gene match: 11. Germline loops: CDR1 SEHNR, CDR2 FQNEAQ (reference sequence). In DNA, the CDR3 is TGTGCCAGCAGCCCCTCCCGACAGGGTTGGGAGACCCAGTACTTC. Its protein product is CASSPSRQGWETQYF.

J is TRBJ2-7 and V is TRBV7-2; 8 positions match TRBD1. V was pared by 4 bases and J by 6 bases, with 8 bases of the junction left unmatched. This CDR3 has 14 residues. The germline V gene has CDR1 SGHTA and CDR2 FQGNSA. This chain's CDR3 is CASSSLGQGIEQYF. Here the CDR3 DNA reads TGTGCCAGCAGCTCACTCGGACAGGGAATCGAGCAGTACTTC.

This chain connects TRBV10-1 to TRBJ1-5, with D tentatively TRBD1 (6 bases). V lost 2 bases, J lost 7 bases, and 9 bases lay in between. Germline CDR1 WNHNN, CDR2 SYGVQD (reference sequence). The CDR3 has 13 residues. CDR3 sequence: CASSEGGHQPQHF. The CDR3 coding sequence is TGCGCCAGCAGTGAGGGGGGCCACCAGCCCCAGCATTTT.

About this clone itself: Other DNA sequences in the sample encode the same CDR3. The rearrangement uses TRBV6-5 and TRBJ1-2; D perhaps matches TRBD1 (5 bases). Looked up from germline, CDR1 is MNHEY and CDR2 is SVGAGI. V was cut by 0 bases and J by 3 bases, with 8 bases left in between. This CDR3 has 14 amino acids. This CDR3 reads CASSYSGRDYGYTF. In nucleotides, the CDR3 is TGTGCCAGCAGTTACTCGGGCAGGGACTATGGCTACACCTTC.

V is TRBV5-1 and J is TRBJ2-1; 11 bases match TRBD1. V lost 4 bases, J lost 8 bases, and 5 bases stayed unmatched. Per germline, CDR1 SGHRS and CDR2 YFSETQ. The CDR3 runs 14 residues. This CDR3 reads CASSGDRGKDEQFF. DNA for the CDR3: TGCGCCAGCAGCGGGGACAGGGGGAAGGATGAGCAGTTCTTC. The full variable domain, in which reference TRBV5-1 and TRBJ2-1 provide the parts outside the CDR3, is KAGVTQTPRYLIKTRGQQVTLSCSPISGHRSVSWYQQTPGQGLQFLFEYFSETQRNKGNFPGRFSGRQFSNSRSEMNVSTLELGDSALYLCASSGDRGKDEQFFGPGTRLTVL.

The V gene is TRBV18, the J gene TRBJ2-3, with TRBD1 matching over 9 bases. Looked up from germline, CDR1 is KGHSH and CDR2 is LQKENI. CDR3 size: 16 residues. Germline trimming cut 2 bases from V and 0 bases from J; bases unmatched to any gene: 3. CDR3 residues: CASSPGQGHSTDTQYF. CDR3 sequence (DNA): TGTGCCAGCTCACCAGGACAGGGGCACAGCACAGATACGCAGTATTTT.

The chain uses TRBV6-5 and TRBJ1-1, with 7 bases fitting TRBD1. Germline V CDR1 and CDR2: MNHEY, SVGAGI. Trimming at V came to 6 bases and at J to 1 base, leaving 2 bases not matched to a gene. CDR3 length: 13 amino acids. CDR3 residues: CASRRQGNTEAFF. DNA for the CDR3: TGTGCCAGCAGGAGACAGGGGAACACTGAAGCTTTCTTT.

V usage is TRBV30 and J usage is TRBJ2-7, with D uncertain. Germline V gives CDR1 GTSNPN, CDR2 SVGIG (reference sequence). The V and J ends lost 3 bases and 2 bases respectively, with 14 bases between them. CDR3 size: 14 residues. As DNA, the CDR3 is TGTGCCTGGAGCGCTAATGGACGTACCTACGAGCAGTACTTC. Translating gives CAWSANGRTYEQYF. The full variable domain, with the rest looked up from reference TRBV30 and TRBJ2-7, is SQTIHQWPATLVQPVGSPLSLECTVEGTSNPNLYWYRQAAGRGLQLLFYSVGIGQISSEVPQNLSASRPQDRQFILSSKKLLLSDSGFYLCAWSANGRTYEQYFGPGTRLTVT.

The CDR3 DNA reads as TGTGCCAGCAGTTCCCCAGGGAGTTATACCTACGAGCAGTACTTC. Its translation: CASSSPGSYTYEQYF. The rearrangement uses TRBV27 and TRBJ2-7; possibly TRBD1 or TRBD2 for D (5 bases each). Germline-derived CDR1 and CDR2 are MNHEY and SMNVEV (reference sequence). V lost 4 bases to trimming and J lost 2 bases, with 15 bases between them. This CDR3 has 15 amino acids.

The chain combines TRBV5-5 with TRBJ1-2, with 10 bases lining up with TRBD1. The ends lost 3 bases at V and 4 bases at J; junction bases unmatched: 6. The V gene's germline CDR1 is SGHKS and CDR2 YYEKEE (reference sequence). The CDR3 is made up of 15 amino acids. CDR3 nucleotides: TGTGCCAGCAGCTCCTCGGGACAGGGGATCTATGGCTACACCTTC. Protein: CASSSSGQGIYGYTF.

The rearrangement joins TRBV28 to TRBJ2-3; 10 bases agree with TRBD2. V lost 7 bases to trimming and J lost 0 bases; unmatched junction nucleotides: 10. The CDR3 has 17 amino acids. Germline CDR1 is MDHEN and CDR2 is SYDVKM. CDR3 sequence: CASTTLAGRGSTDTQYF. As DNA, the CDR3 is TGTGCCAGCACGACACTAGCGGGACGCGGTAGCACAGATACGCAGTATTTT.

The CDR3 sequence is CASTLGQVEEKLFF. The CDR3 region has the DNA TGTGCCAGCACCCTCGGACAAGTTGAGGAAAAACTGTTTTTT. V is TRBV7-9 and J is TRBJ1-4, with D maybe TRBD1 (5 bases). V was cut by 7 bases and J by 8 bases, with 17 bases left in between. This CDR3 is 14 amino acids long. Germline-derived CDR1 and CDR2 are SEHNR and FQNEAQ (reference sequence).

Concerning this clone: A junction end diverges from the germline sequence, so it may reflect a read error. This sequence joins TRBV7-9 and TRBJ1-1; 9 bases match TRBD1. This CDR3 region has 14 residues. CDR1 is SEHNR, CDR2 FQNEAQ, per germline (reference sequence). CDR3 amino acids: CASSPATGTGPSPF. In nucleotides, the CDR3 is TGTGCCAGCAGCCCAGCAACCGGGACAGGGCCCTCCCCTTTT.

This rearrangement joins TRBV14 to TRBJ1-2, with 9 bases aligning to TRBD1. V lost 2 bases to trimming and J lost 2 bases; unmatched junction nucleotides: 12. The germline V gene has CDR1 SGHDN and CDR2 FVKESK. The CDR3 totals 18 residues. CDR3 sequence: CASSQRGPGQGKNYGYTF. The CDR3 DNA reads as TGTGCCAGCAGCCAAAGGGGTCCCGGACAGGGGAAGAACTATGGCTACACCTTC. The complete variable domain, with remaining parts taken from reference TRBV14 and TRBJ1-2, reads EAGVTQFPSHSVIEKGQTVTLRCDPISGHDNLYWYRRVMGKEIKFLLHFVKESKQDESGMPNNRFLAERTGGTYSTLKVQPAELEDSGVYFCASSQRGPGQGKNYGYTFGSGTRLTVV.

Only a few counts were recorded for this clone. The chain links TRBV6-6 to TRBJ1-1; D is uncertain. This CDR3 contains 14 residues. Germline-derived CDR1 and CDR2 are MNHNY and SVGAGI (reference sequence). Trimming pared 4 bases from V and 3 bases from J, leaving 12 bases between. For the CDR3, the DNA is TGTGCCAGCAGTTTGACAAGAGGTGACACTGAAGCTTTCTTT. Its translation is CASSLTRGDTEAFF.

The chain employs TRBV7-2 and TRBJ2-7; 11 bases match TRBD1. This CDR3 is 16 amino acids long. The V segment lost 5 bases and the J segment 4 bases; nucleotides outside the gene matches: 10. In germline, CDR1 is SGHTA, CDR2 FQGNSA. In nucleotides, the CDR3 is TGTGCCAGCAGCCTCCCCTCCGGGACAGGGGGTTACGAGCAGTACTTC. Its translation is CASSLPSGTGGYEQYF. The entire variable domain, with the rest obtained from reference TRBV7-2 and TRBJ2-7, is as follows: GAGVSQSPSNKVTEKGKDVELRCDPISGHTALYWYRQSLGQGLEFLIYFQGNSAPDKSGLPSDRFSAERTGGSVSTLTIQRTQQEDSAVYLCASSLPSGTGGYEQYFGPGTRLTVT.